The rows below give T cell receptor beta chains drawn from one sample of a study of regulatory T cells in long-lasting Graves disease. TCRdb reanalysed the multiplex PCR reads using MiXCR and keeps one entry per CDR3 protein. The table has about 430,000 distinct CDR3 sequences, under 25% seen once; the top ten hold over 11%. The sequencing here drew on peripheral blood mononuclear cells (PBMCs), taken when the disease was refractory, from a patient treated with antithyroid drugs. Receptor source: a female donor with Graves disease. The CDR3 runs from the conserved cysteine through the conserved F or W. D genes are given only for firm matches. A row's size may be missing; if present it is once, few, many or a size class.

TRBV20-1	-	-	TRBJ2-4	CSARVGIENIQYF	TGCAGTGCTAGAGTGGGGATTGAAAACATTCAGTACTTC
TRBV24-1	many	TRBD1	TRBJ1-2	CATTRTGGITNYGYTF	TGTGCCACCACACGGACAGGGGGTATTACAAACTATGGCTACACCTTC
TRBV29-1	-	-	TRBJ2-7	CSVALGADYEQYF	TGCAGCGTTGCCTTGGGAGCTGATTACGAGCAGTACTTC
TRBV28	-	TRBD1	TRBJ2-3	CASSSVGQGQYF	TGTGCCAGCAGTTCGGTGGGACAGGGTCAGTATTTT
TRBV2	many	-	TRBJ1-3	CARGLGQTGNTIYF	TGTGCCAGAGGACTGGGGCAGACTGGAAACACCATATATTTT
TRBV5-1	-	-	TRBJ2-1	CASSLEPGSYEQFF	TGCGCCAGCAGCTTGGAGCCGGGTTCCTATGAGCAGTTCTTC
TRBV19	few	-	TRBJ2-2	CASSPTYWVGELFF	TGTGCCAGTAGTCCCACTTATTGGGTCGGGGAGCTGTTTTTT
TRBV20-1	many	TRBD1	TRBJ1-4	CSVWTGGEKLFF	TGCAGTGTCTGGACAGGGGGCGAAAAACTGTTTTTT
TRBV9	few	-	TRBJ1-1	CASSLEGGKNTEAFF	TGTGCCAGCAGCCTAGAGGGGGGGAAGAACACTGAAGCTTTCTTT
TRBV12-3/TRBV12-4	-	-	TRBJ1-1	CASSPRAGAEAFF	TGTGCCAGCAGTCCCAGGGCCGGGGCTGAAGCTTTCTTT
TRBV6-2/TRBV6-3	many	-	TRBJ2-1	CASSYVQGRAYNEQFF	TGTGCCAGCAGTTATGTACAGGGACGGGCCTACAATGAGCAGTTCTTC
TRBV3-1	few	-	TRBJ2-5	CASSQPPSGSETQYF	TGTGCCAGCAGCCAGCCACCCAGCGGGTCAGAGACCCAGTACTTC
TRBV2	many	TRBD2	TRBJ2-3	CASSGVAGGIYTQYF	TGTGCCAGCAGTGGAGTAGCGGGAGGGATATATACGCAGTATTTT
TRBV10-3	few	-	TRBJ1-1	CAISESGETEAFF	TGTGCCATCAGTGAGTCGGGGGAGACTGAAGCTTTCTTT
TRBV7-9	few	-	TRBJ2-7	CASSHPGTLYEQYF	TGTGCCAGCAGCCACCCCGGGACCCTCTACGAGCAGTACTTC
TRBV28	many	-	TRBJ2-7	CASTGEDYEQYF	TGTGCCAGCACGGGAGAAGACTACGAGCAGTACTTC
TRBV28	many	-	TRBJ1-2	CASTLEGFGYTF	TGTGCCAGCACCTTGGAGGGGTTTGGCTACACCTTC
TRBV18	many	-	TRBJ2-7	CASYRQPYEQYF	TGTGCCAGCTACCGGCAGCCCTACGAGCAGTACTTC
TRBV19	-	-	TRBJ1-5	CASRVGHQLQHF	TGTGCCAGTAGGGTAGGGCATCAGCTCCAGCATTTT
TRBV6-1	-	TRBD1	TRBJ2-7	CASSGRQGVDEQYF	TGTGCCAGCAGTGGGCGACAGGGGGTGGACGAGCAGTACTTC
TRBV10-3	-	-	TRBJ2-4	CAISEVEGKNIQYF	TGTGCCATCAGTGAGGTAGAGGGGAAAAACATTCAGTACTTC
TRBV15	-	-	TRBJ1-1	CATSRGRMNTEAFF	TGTGCCACCAGCAGAGGACGGATGAACACTGAAGCTTTCTTT
TRBV6-1	-	TRBD2	TRBJ2-3	CASSPKRDGQGLAYTQYF	TGTGCCAGCAGTCCTAAGCGGGACGGACAGGGACTAGCGTATACGCAGTATTTT
TRBV6-1	many	-	TRBJ2-4	CASSGSRLVNIQYF	TGTGCCAGCAGTGGGTCGAGGCTGGTGAACATTCAGTACTTC
TRBV15	few	TRBD2	TRBJ2-1	CATSRGLAGWLSSYNEQFF	TGTGCCACCAGCAGAGGACTAGCGGGATGGCTGAGCTCCTACAATGAGCAGTTCTTC
TRBV7-9	many	-	TRBJ2-7	CASSFISSYEQYF	TGTGCCAGCAGCTTTATCTCGTCCTACGAGCAGTACTTC
TRBV30	-	TRBD1	TRBJ1-1	CAWSVLLSGGSFTEAFF	TGTGCCTGGAGTGTACTTTTGTCAGGGGGCTCTTTCACTGAAGCTTTCTTT
TRBV19	few	-	TRBJ1-5	CASSIDRSKKQSSNQPQHF	TGTGCCAGTAGTATAGATCGCTCTAAAAAACAGAGTAGCAATCAGCCCCAGCATTTT
TRBV28	many	TRBD1	TRBJ1-2	CASSLGRGVYGYTF	TGTGCCAGCAGTTTGGGCAGGGGGGTCTATGGCTACACCTTC
TRBV29-1	few	-	TRBJ2-1	CSVCLPGRYNEQFF	TGCAGCGTTTGTTTACCGGGGCGCTACAATGAGCAGTTCTTC
TRBV12-3/TRBV12-4	many	TRBD1	TRBJ1-6	CASSFGTGGSSPLHF	TGTGCCAGCAGCTTCGGGACAGGGGGTTCTTCACCCCTCCACTTT
TRBV5-1	few	TRBD1	TRBJ1-1	CASSFKDRAGAEAFF	TGCGCCAGCAGCTTCAAGGACAGGGCGGGCGCTGAAGCTTTCTTT
TRBV7-2	many	TRBD1	TRBJ1-4	CASSFTGVGEKLFF	TGTGCCAGCAGCTTTACAGGGGTTGGCGAAAAACTGTTTTTT
TRBV3-1	-	-	TRBJ2-6	CASSHQLRVHGANVLTF	TGTGCCAGCAGCCACCAACTCCGGGTCCATGGGGCCAACGTCCTGACTTTC
TRBV2	-	-	TRBJ2-1	CASSEGGDEQFF	TGTGCCAGCAGTGAAGGGGGGGATGAGCAGTTCTTC
TRBV30	few	-	TRBJ2-5	CAWSVDSWYQETQYF	TGTGCCTGGAGTGTAGACAGTTGGTACCAAGAGACCCAGTACTTC
TRBV20-1	-	-	TRBJ2-1	CSAVVIDNHNEQFF	TGCAGTGCTGTTGTGATCGACAATCACAATGAGCAGTTCTTC
TRBV2	-	-	TRBJ2-1	CASSEAVYNNEQFF	TGTGCCAGCAGTGAAGCAGTCTACAACAATGAGCAGTTCTTC
TRBV10-1	few	-	TRBJ2-7	CATIILAHGGSFEQYF	TGCGCCACCATTATACTAGCCCACGGAGGGTCCTTCGAGCAGTACTTC
TRBV6-1	-	-	TRBJ1-6	CASSERQSNSPLHF	TGTGCCAGCAGTGAGAGGCAGTCTAATTCACCCCTCCACTTT
TRBV2	-	-	TRBJ1-1	CASSDQGSGTEAFF	TGTGCCAGCAGTGATCAGGGGTCGGGCACTGAAGCTTTCTTT
TRBV5-1	-	-	TRBJ2-1	CASSLEALGYNEQFF	TGCGCCAGCAGCTTGGAGGCCTTGGGCTACAATGAGCAGTTCTTC
TRBV14	-	-	TRBJ2-2	CASSLRTTTTGELFF	TGTGCCAGCAGCCTTAGGACTACCACCACCGGGGAGCTGTTTTTT
TRBV27	many	TRBD1	TRBJ1-4	CASSFGTASNEKLFF	TGTGCCAGCAGTTTCGGGACAGCGTCTAATGAAAAACTGTTTTTT
TRBV19	few	TRBD1	TRBJ1-5	CASSIGPRQGWSQPQHF	TGTGCCAGTAGTATAGGGCCCCGACAGGGCTGGTCGCAGCCCCAGCATTTT
TRBV11-1	-	-	TRBJ1-1	CASRRGAEAFF	TGTGCCAGCAGAAGGGGAGCTGAAGCTTTCTTT
TRBV5-6	-	-	TRBJ2-5	CASSLDNQYQETRYF	TGTGCCAGCAGCCTCGACAACCAGTACCAAGAGACCCGGTACTTC
TRBV7-9	-	-	TRBJ2-7	CASSWLNYEQYF	TGTGCCAGCAGCTGGCTCAACTACGAGCAGTACTTC
TRBV6-2/TRBV6-3	-	-	TRBJ2-7	CASSYTEARSTYEQCF	TGTGCCAGCAGCTACACCGAGGCTAGGTCCACCTACGAGCAGTGCTTC
TRBV18	many	-	TRBJ2-7	CASSPRGETYEQYF	TGTGCCAGCTCACCAAGAGGAGAGACCTACGAGCAGTACTTC
TRBV7-3	few	-	TRBJ2-2	CASSSGIPGTGELFF	TGTGCCAGCAGCTCCGGGATCCCTGGGACCGGGGAGCTGTTTTTT
TRBV7-6	many	TRBD2	TRBJ2-2	CASSLLAGGENGELFF	TGTGCCAGCAGCTTATTAGCGGGAGGGGAAAACGGGGAGCTGTTTTTT
TRBV9	few	TRBD1	TRBJ2-5	CASSVGTGSVETQYF	TGTGCCAGCAGCGTCGGGACAGGGTCTGTTGAGACCCAGTACTTC
TRBV7-6	few	-	TRBJ2-7	CASSLGEQSYEQYF	TGTGCCAGCAGCCTAGGCGAACAGTCCTACGAGCAGTACTTC